Shown below are 9 T cell receptor beta chains from a single sample sequenced in a study of T cells after yellow fever vaccination. TCRdb fed the 5' RACE reads into MiXCR, producing one record per CDR3 protein. This sample has 150,000 or so distinct CDR3 sequences, with just over 6.5% found just once. Sequenced material: CD4+ T cells sorted from PBMCs, taken 10 days after the yellow fever booster vaccination. Receptors were obtained from a man aged 25 to 40 who received the YFV17D yellow fever vaccine.

This clonotype was picked up many times. The chain couples TRBV7-6 to TRBJ2-5; 8 bases map to TRBD2. Germline CDR1 SGHVS, CDR2 FNYEAQ. The CDR3 has 17 amino acids. The junction had 14 bases not matched to a gene; V was cut back by 4 bases and J by 4 bases. This CDR3 reads CASSSLDGRAFGETQYF. The CDR3 bases are TGTGCCAGCAGCTCCCTGGACGGGAGGGCGTTCGGAGAGACCCAGTACTTC.

This clonotype occurred many times. The genes are TRBV5-6 and TRBJ2-1; 10 nucleotides align to TRBD2. This CDR3 is 17 amino acids long. CDR1 is SGHDT, CDR2 YYEEEE, per germline. The V segment lost 1 base and the J segment 6 bases; nucleotides outside the gene matches: 10. CDR3 in amino acids: CASSLRPSGGVTNEQFF. In DNA form, the CDR3 reads TGTGCCAGCAGCTTGCGGCCTAGCGGGGGTGTCACCAATGAGCAGTTCTTC.

There are many counts of this clonotype. The genes are TRBV20-1 and TRBJ1-1, with TRBD1 identical over 11 bases. The CDR3 loop spans 14 amino acids. Germline CDR1 and CDR2: DFQATT and SNEGSKA (reference sequence). V dropped 2 bases and J dropped 4; count of bases not matched to a gene: 3. CDR3 DNA: TGCAGTGCTAGACCAGGGACAGGGGGCACTGAAGCTTTCTTT. It encodes CSARPGTGGTEAFF.

This clonotype showed up many times. The J gene is TRBJ1-1, the V gene TRBV30; possible D gene TRBD1, 5 bases. Germline CDR1 reads GTSNPN; CDR2 reads SVGIG (reference sequence). Deletions cut 3 bases from V and 2 bases from J, with 16 bases between. The CDR3 length is 15 residues. The CDR3: CAWSWGEALNTEAFF. The CDR3, as DNA: TGTGCCTGGAGCTGGGGGGAGGCCTTAAACACTGAAGCTTTCTTT. Full variable domain (outside the CDR3, taken from reference TRBV30 and TRBJ1-1): SQTIHQWPATLVQPVGSPLSLECTVEGTSNPNLYWYRQAAGRGLQLLFYSVGIGQISSEVPQNLSASRPQDRQFILSSKKLLLSDSGFYLCAWSWGEALNTEAFFGQGTRLTVV.

This clonotype was picked up a small number of times. The chain recombines TRBV7-6 with TRBJ2-2, with 12 nucleotides matching TRBD2. The CDR3 loop spans 16 amino acids. CDR1 is SGHVS, CDR2 FNYEAQ, per germline. After removal of 5 bases from V and 4 bases from J, the junction contained 5 bases not matched to a gene. Written as DNA, the CDR3 is TGTGCCAGCAGCGAACTAGCGGGAGGCATCACCGGGGAGCTGTTTTTT. Protein product: CASSELAGGITGELFF.

This clonotype was detected many times. CDR3 coding DNA: TGTGCCAGCAGCGCCCAGACTGCCTCTGGAAACACCATATATTTT. Residues: CASSAQTASGNTIYF. J is TRBJ1-3 and V is TRBV9; D is ambiguous. CDR3 length: 15 residues. Germline values: CDR1 SGDLS, CDR2 YYNGEE. V was clipped by 3 bases and J by 0 bases, with 10 bases between them. Full variable domain (missing parts from reference TRBV9 and TRBJ1-3): DSGVTQTPKHLITATGQRVTLRCSPRSGDLSVYWYQQSLDQGLQFLIQYYNGEERAKGNILERFSAQQFPDLHSELNLSSLELGDSALYFCASSAQTASGNTIYFGEGSWLTVV.

There are many counts of this clonotype. This chain links TRBV12-3 or TRBV12-4 with TRBJ1-5; 8 nucleotides align to TRBD1. J lost 6 bases, V lost 5 bases, and 0 bases had no gene match. This CDR3 region has 12 residues. CDR3 in amino acids: CASSQGAQPQHF. In DNA form, the CDR3 reads TGTGCCAGCAGTCAGGGGGCTCAGCCCCAGCATTTT.

This clonotype was observed at least ten times. The genes are TRBV7-2 and TRBJ2-1; D is unclear. The CDR3 is made up of 15 amino acids. The V and J ends lost 0 bases and 0 bases respectively, with 6 bases between them. Germline V gene data show CDR1 as SGHTA and CDR2 as FQGNSA. The CDR3 loop is CASSLAWSSYNEQFF. CDR3 sequence (DNA): TGTGCCAGCAGCTTAGCCTGGAGCTCCTACAATGAGCAGTTCTTC.

This clonotype has at least ten counts. The V gene is TRBV18, the J gene TRBJ1-4; D gene unclear. Germline values: CDR1 KGHSH, CDR2 LQKENI. The V end lost 6 bases, the J end lost 8 bases, and 13 bases lay between the germline ends. The CDR3 is 13 residues long. The CDR3 reads CASSRGREEKLFF. Here the CDR3 DNA reads TGTGCCAGCTCGCGCGGACGGGAAGAAAAACTGTTTTTT.